The clone carrying this T cell receptor (beta chain) occurred many times. Its antigen is unidentified. Making the TCR beta libraries involved quantitative 5'-RACE with molecular barcodes. Via MiXCR, TCRdb re-called the 5' RACE reads, giving one row per CDR3 protein. The sample lists over 100,000 distinct CDR3 sequences, approximately 6.8% occurring once. These data come from a study of CD8 T cells in ankylosing spondylitis. Points from the study as a whole: Within peripheral blood, clones linked to disease were CD8+ and relatively rare. Prior work had noted some motif variants in reactive arthritis blood and synovial fluid. Matched synovial fluid from ankylosing spondylitis patients was reported to be enriched for disease-linked clones.

The junction had 4 bases not matched to a gene; V was cut back by 4 bases and J by 4 bases. The CDR3 runs to 14 residues. CDR1 and CDR2 from the germline V gene are SGHDT and YYEEEE. This TCR was recovered from a male donor with ankylosing spondylitis or in good health (not recorded which). The V call is TRBV5-6, the J call TRBJ1-5; TRBD1 matches at 8 bases. The specimen was blood, either unsorted or a sorted T cell fraction (not recorded which). The CDR3 sequence is CASSLRQGNQPQHF. For the CDR3, the DNA is TGTGCCAGCAGCCTTCGACAGGGGAATCAGCCCCAGCATTTT.